This passage covers 18 T cell receptor beta chains from one sample sequenced in a study of identical twins. TCRdb recomputed calls from the 5' RACE reads with MiXCR, one row per CDR3 protein. The sample has 400,000 to 500,000 distinct CDR3 sequences, roughly 20% seen once. The sequencing sample was made of naive T cells sorted from blood. These receptor sequences come from a man over 45 in good health.

The chain is built from TRBV20-1 and TRBJ2-2, with 8 bases identical to TRBD2. This CDR3 is built from 15 residues. Looked up from germline, CDR1 is DFQATT and CDR2 is SNEGSKA (reference sequence). Unmatched junction bases numbered 7, after V lost 1 base and J lost 6 bases. For the CDR3, the DNA is TGCAGTGCTAGAGGAAACGGGAGGGCGTCCGGGGAGCTGTTTTTT. Protein sequence: CSARGNGRASGELFF.

This chain uses TRBV18 with TRBJ2-7, with 10 bases fitting TRBD2. The V segment lost 6 bases and the J segment 0 bases; nucleotides outside the gene matches: 14. The germline V gene has CDR1 KGHSH and CDR2 LQKENI. The CDR3 totals 18 residues. The CDR3 region is CASSPSLGLAGDSYEQYF. CDR3 nucleotides: TGTGCCAGCTCCCCCAGTTTAGGGCTAGCGGGGGACTCCTACGAGCAGTACTTC.

This chain links TRBV12-3 or TRBV12-4 with TRBJ2-1, with 9 bases aligning to TRBD2. The CDR3 has 15 amino acids. Germline trimming cut 1 base from V and 7 bases from J; bases unmatched to any gene: 5. CDR3 nucleotides: TGTGCCAGCAGTTTAGAGGCGGGGGGGAAGAATGAGCAGTTCTTC. It is translated as CASSLEAGGKNEQFF.

The genes are TRBV6-5 and TRBJ2-7; 9 bases match TRBD2. CDR3 size: 16 residues. Losses at the gene ends were 2 bases for V and 2 bases for J; bases not matched to a gene: 7. Germline lookup yields CDR1 MNHEY and CDR2 SVGAGI. The CDR3 here is CASSYDIGLATYEQYF. CDR3 nucleotide sequence: TGTGCCAGCAGTTACGACATTGGACTAGCGACCTACGAGCAGTACTTC.

This clonotype came up a few times. This chain connects TRBV20-1 to TRBJ2-1; tentatively, D is TRBD1 or TRBD2 (6 bases each). V dropped 3 bases and J dropped 5 bases, with 14 bases sitting between them. The CDR3 has 14 amino acids. CDR1 and CDR2 (germline): DFQATT, SNEGSKA (reference sequence). For the CDR3, the DNA is TGCAGTGCTAGGGGTTCCGGGGGCCACAATGAGCAGTTCTTC. Protein sequence: CSARGSGGHNEQFF.

This clonotype came up many times. This sequence joins TRBV4-2 and TRBJ2-1; 10 bases agree with TRBD1. The V and J ends lost 3 bases and 7 bases, in that order; junction bases with no gene match: 9. The germline V gene encodes CDR1 LGHNA and CDR2 YNFKEQ. The CDR3 spans 16 residues. This CDR3 reads CASSHAGTGVFNEQFF. In DNA form, the CDR3 reads TGTGCCAGCAGCCATGCTGGGACAGGGGTTTTTAATGAGCAGTTCTTC.

This clonotype has only one observation. The V gene is TRBV28, the J gene TRBJ2-1; 9 bases map to TRBD1. Germline V gene sequence: CDR1 MDHEN, CDR2 SYDVKM. The CDR3 runs 19 residues. The V and J ends lost 3 bases and 0 bases, in that order; junction bases with no gene match: 12. The CDR3 is CASSFPRTGDYSSYNEQFF. The CDR3 region has the DNA TGTGCCAGCAGTTTCCCCCGGACAGGGGACTACAGCTCCTACAATGAGCAGTTCTTC.

The rearrangement uses TRBV7-2 and TRBJ2-1; 7 nucleotides match TRBD2. The V gene's germline CDR1 is SGHTA and CDR2 FQGNSA. This CDR3 is 16 amino acids long. V lost 1 base to trimming and J lost 4 bases; unmatched junction nucleotides: 7. CDR3 nucleotide sequence: TGTGCCAGCAGCTTAGGTCAAGCGGGAACTTACAATGAGCAGTTCTTC. It translates to CASSLGQAGTYNEQFF.

This chain uses TRBV9 with TRBJ2-2, with D perhaps TRBD2 (6 bases). There are 13 residues in the CDR3. The V end was cut by 2 bases, the J end by 6 bases, with 8 bases between. CDR1 and CDR2 from the germline V gene are SGDLS and YYNGEE. The CDR3 reads CASSVWGAGELFF. CDR3 DNA: TGTGCCAGCAGCGTTTGGGGGGCCGGGGAGCTGTTTTTT.

This clonotype was detected a few times. This chain links TRBV29-1 with TRBJ2-1; D is ambiguous. V dropped 1 base and J dropped 0 bases, with 7 bases sitting between them. The germline V gene has CDR1 SQVTM and CDR2 ANQGSEA. This CDR3 spans 14 amino acids. This chain's CDR3 is CSVEGRSSYNEQFF. In DNA, the CDR3 is TGCAGCGTTGAAGGACGAAGCTCCTACAATGAGCAGTTCTTC.

The rearrangement uses TRBV10-3 and TRBJ2-3; D possibly corresponds to TRBD1 (6 bases). This CDR3 has 15 residues. V was pared by 4 bases and J by 2 bases, with 13 bases between. Germline V gene data show CDR1 as ENHRY and CDR2 as SYGVKD. The CDR3 spells CAISGGPGYTDTQYF. Written as DNA, the CDR3 is TGTGCCATCAGTGGGGGGCCAGGCTACACAGATACGCAGTATTTT.

This clonotype appeared many times. This chain uses TRBV9 with TRBJ2-7; D is possibly TRBD2 (6 bases). The germline V gene has CDR1 SGDLS and CDR2 YYNGEE. This CDR3 region has 14 residues. Trimming took off 6 bases at V and 2 bases at J, with 15 bases between the two ends. In nucleotides, the CDR3 is TGTGCCAGCAACCAAGGAGGGTCGACCTACGAGCAGTACTTC. This sequence encodes CASNQGGSTYEQYF.

The J gene is TRBJ2-5, the V gene TRBV6-2 or TRBV6-3; no definite D call. V was cut by 2 bases and J by 7 bases, with 11 bases left in between. This CDR3 has 13 amino acids. Looked up from germline, CDR1 is MNHEY and CDR2 is SVGEGT. As DNA, the CDR3 is TGTGCCAGCAGTTACACCGATTCCGGGACCCAGTACTTC. Its translation is CASSYTDSGTQYF.

This clonotype has at least ten counts. V gene TRBV7-2 combines with J gene TRBJ2-7; D unclear. V was cut by 6 bases and J by 0 bases, with 9 bases left in between. The length of the CDR3 is 13 residues. Germline V lookup: CDR1 SGHTA, CDR2 FQGNSA. The CDR3 bases are TGTGCCAGCAGACTCGAGAGCTCCTACGAGCAGTACTTC. Residues: CASRLESSYEQYF.

This clonotype was detected a few times. The chain links TRBV7-6 to TRBJ2-7, with 9 bases that match TRBD1. V gave up 5 bases and J gave up 3 bases; unmatched junction bases: 5. The CDR3 has 14 amino acids. Germline V CDR1 and CDR2: SGHVS, FNYEAQ. CDR3 sequence: CASSGGQGLYEQYF. CDR3 coding DNA: TGTGCCAGCAGCGGCGGACAGGGGCTCTACGAGCAGTACTTC.

This clonotype occurred a few times. V is TRBV15 and J is TRBJ2-1; 7 bases match TRBD2. Per the germline V gene, CDR1 is LNHNV and CDR2 is YYDKDF (reference sequence). The CDR3 spans 16 residues. V trimming: 1 base; J trimming: 3 bases; junction bases outside the gene matches: 6. The DNA for the CDR3 is TGTGCCACCAGCAGAGCTGAGGCTAGCGGCTACAATGAGCAGTTCTTC. Amino acid sequence: CATSRAEASGYNEQFF.

This clonotype was found many times. The chain has TRBV6-2 or TRBV6-3 and TRBJ1-1; TRBD1 is a possible D gene (6 bases). V dropped 7 bases and J dropped 0 bases, with 15 bases sitting between them. This CDR3 is 15 amino acids long. Germline values: CDR1 MNHEY, CDR2 SVGEGT. CDR3 nucleotides: TGTGCCAGCAAATCCGGGGGCAATATGAACACTGAAGCTTTCTTT. Its protein is CASKSGGNMNTEAFF.

The gene calls are TRBV12-3 or TRBV12-4 and TRBJ2-4; D is possibly TRBD2 (6 bases). V was pared by 5 bases and J by 0 bases, with 11 bases between. CDR3 length: 15 residues. Here the CDR3 DNA reads TGTGCCAGCAGTCCCGGACTACTAGCCAAAAACATTCAGTACTTC. Residues: CASSPGLLAKNIQYF.